Sequencing of this T cell receptor (beta chain) was carried out in a study of blood T cell repertoires in COVID-19. This CDR3 region has 15 residues. Trimming cost V 2 bases and J 6 bases; bases outside gene matches: 1. Germline CDR1 reads SGHDT; CDR2 reads YYEEEE. Measured with immunoSEQ multiplex PCR; TCRdb has only the in-frame clones, and not every one. Here the sample spans about 190,000 clones, roughly 84% being singletons. This receptor was taken from a woman younger than 45 who had recovered from COVID-19. V and J are TRBV5-6 and TRBJ2-1, with 14 positions matching TRBD2. Sequenced input: PBMCs or T cells enriched from blood (not recorded which). CDR3 amino acids: CASSFGLAGGNEQFF. The DNA for the CDR3 is TGTGCCAGCAGCTTTGGACTAGCGGGAGGCAATGAGCAGTTCTTC. The full variable domain, in which reference TRBV5-6 and TRBJ2-1 provide the parts outside the CDR3, is DAGVTQSPTHLIKTRGQQVTLRCSPKSGHDTVSWYQQALGQGPQFIFQYYEEEERQRGNFPDRFSGHQFPNYSSELNVNALLLGDSALYLCASSFGLAGGNEQFFGPGTRLTVL.